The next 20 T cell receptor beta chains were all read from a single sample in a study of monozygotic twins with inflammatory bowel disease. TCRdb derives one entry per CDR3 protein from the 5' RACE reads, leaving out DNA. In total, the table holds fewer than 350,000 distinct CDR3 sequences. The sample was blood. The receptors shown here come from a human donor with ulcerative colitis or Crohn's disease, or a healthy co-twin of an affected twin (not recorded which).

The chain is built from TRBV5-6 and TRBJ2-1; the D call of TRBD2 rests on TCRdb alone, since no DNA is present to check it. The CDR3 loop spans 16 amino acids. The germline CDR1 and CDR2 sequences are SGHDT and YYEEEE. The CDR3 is CASSFWGTSVGHEQFF. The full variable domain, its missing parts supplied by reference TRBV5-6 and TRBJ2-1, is DAGVTQSPTHLIKTRGQQVTLRCSPKSGHDTVSWYQQALGQGPQFIFQYYEEEERQRGNFPDRFSGHQFPNYSSELNVNALLLGDSALYLCASSFWGTSVGHEQFFGPGTRLTVL.

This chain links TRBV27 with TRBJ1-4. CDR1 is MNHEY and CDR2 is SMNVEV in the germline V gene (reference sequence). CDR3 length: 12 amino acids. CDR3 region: CAKLATNEKLFF. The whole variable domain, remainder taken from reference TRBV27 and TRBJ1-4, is EAQVTQNPRYLITVTGKKLTVTCSQNMNHEYMSWYRQDPGLGLRQIYYSMNVEVTDKGDVPEGYKVSRKEKRNFPLILESPSPNQTSLYFCAKLATNEKLFFGSGTQLSVL.

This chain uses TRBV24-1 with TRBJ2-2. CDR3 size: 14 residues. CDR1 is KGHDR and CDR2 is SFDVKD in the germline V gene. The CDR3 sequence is CATSDPSSSVELFF.

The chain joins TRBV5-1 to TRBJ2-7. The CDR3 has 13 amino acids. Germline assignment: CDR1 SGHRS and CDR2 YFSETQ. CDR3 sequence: CASSLVRGYEQYF.

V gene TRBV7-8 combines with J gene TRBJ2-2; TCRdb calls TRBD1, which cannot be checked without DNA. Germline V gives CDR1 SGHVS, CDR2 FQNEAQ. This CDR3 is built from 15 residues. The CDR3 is CASSVGTAWTGELFF.

The CDR3 sequence: CASSHRGLNTEAFF. The chain employs TRBV6-1 and TRBJ1-1; TCRdb's D call, TRBD1, is unchecked because there is no DNA. Germline-derived CDR1 and CDR2 are MNHNS and SASEGT. The CDR3 runs to 14 residues.

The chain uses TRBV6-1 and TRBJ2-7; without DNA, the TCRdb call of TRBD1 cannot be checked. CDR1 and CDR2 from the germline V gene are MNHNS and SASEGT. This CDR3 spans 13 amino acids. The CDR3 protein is CASSVQGSYEQYF.

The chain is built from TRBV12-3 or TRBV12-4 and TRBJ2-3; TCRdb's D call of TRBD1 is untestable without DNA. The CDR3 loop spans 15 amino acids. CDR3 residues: CASSTRTEGMDTQYF.

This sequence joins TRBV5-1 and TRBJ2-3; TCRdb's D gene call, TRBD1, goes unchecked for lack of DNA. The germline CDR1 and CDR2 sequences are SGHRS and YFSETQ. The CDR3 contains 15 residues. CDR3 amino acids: CASSLTGAGTDTQYF.

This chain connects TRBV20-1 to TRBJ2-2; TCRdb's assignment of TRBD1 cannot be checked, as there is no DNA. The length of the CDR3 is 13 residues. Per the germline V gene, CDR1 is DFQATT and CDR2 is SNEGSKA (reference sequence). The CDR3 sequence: CSTHRDSPGELFF.

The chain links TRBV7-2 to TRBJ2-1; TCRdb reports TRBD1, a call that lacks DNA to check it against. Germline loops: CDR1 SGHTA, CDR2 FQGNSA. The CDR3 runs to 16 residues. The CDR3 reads CASSLALGGGRNEQFF.

CDR3 amino acids: CASSVGHSGNTIYF. V and J are TRBV9 and TRBJ1-3. CDR3 length equals 14 residues. Germline loops: CDR1 SGDLS, CDR2 YYNGEE.

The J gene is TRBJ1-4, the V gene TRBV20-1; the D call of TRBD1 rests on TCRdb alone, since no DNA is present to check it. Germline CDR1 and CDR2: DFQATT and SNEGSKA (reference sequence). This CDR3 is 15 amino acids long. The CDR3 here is CSASPVGATNEKLFF.

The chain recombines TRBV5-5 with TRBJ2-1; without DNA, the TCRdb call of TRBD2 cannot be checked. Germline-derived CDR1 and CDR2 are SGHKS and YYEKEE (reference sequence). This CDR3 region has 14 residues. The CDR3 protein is CASSNGGLVNEQFF.

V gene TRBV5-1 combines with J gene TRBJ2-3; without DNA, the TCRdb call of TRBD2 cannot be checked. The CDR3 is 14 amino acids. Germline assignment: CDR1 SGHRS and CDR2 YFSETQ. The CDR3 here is CASNSGGAGDTQYF. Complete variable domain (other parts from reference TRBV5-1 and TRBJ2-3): KAGVTQTPRYLIKTRGQQVTLSCSPISGHRSVSWYQQTPGQGLQFLFEYFSETQRNKGNFPGRFSGRQFSNSRSEMNVSTLELGDSALYLCASNSGGAGDTQYFGPGTRLTVL.

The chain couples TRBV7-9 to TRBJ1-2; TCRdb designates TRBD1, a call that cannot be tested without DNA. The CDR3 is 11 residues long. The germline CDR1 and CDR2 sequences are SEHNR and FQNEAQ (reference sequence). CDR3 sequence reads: CASSSWGSYTF.

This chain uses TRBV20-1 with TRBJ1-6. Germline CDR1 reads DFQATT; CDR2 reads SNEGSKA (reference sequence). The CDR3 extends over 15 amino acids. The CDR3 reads CSATGGFSYNSPLHF.

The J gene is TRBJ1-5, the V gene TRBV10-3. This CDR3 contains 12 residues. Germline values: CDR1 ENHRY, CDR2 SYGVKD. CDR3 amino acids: CAISEGNQPQHF.

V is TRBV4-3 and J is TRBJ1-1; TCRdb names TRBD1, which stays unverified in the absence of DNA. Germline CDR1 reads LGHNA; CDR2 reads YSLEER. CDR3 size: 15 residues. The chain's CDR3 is CASSQEGQLNTEAFF.

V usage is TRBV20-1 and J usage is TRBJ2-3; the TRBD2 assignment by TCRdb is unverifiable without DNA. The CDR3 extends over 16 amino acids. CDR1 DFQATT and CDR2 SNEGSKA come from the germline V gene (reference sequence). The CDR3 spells CSASDRLAGGTDTQYF.